This T cell receptor beta chain came from a study of blood T cell repertoires in COVID-19 (dated by TCRdb to between 2020 and 2021). Study-level background: The collaborator samples originated in the United States, Italy and Spain and spanned the acute and convalescent phases of COVID-19. The prospective study material was composed of cDNA or gDNA derived from T cells, B-cell-depleted T cells, or PBMCs. Subjects who had been exposed to COVID-19, were actively infected with it, or had recovered from it provided the deeply sampled blood TCRbeta repertoires that made up the dataset. The repertoires were released in a freely available public database meant as a resource for research on the immune response to SARS-CoV-2. Samples came from the ongoing ImmuneRACE study (first 160 participants) plus 1,254 subjects from 6 global collaborators. Nearly every sample came with metadata listing a de-identified subject ID, COVID-19 status, age in years and sex. Where available, HLA class I and class II types were taken from metadata supplied by the sample provider and were not determined by assay-based typing.

TCRbeta CDR3 regions were amplified from genomic DNA by means of the immunoSEQ Assay, a bias-controlled multiplex PCR. Concerning the study's data processing: Nucleated cell counts per sample were estimated from amplification of reference gene primers within the assay. To quantify the absolute abundance of each unique TCRbeta CDR3 rearrangement, sequence reads were collapsed and filtered. For each sample, productive Simpson clonality was calculated as the square root of Simpson's diversity index over productive rearrangements. The source is immuneACCESS, and TCRdb retained only in-frame sequences with V and J called. Part of the clones is not carried over; for the studies checked, unresolved V genes explain less than half of this, and the remainder is unexplained. V and J calls and clone size are copied from that table; D and trimming were computed from the DNA. For this sample there are 250,000 to 350,000 clones; over 75% appear just once. Clones ranked in the top ten supply around 13% of the sample.

Study-wide findings and limitations: The amount of clinical and demographic metadata varied by source and participant and was provided uncurated.

The junction shows trimming of 10 bases on V and 2 bases on J, plus 14 bases between the germline ends. From the cysteine up to the phenylalanine, the CDR3 has a length of 13 residues. CDR3 DNA is the only sequence kept; it has 39 bases, read in frame from the first base. Based on the germline V gene (reference sequence), the CDR1 and CDR2 sequences are PRHDT and FYEKMQ. Each collaborating institution followed its own protocols to collect whole blood in K2EDTA tubes. For TCRbeta analysis, collaborators shipped samples as frozen whole blood, isolated PBMCs, or DNA extracted from either of those sample types. A note on this clone: Its recognized antigen is unknown. Base-call qualities are not available, and no considerably larger clone is one nucleotide away.

The receptor chain draws on TRBV13 and TRBJ1-1; possibly the D gene is TRBD1, per 6 matching bases. The origin of this receptor is an older woman with acute or convalescent COVID-19. The sequenced material came from peripheral blood. Here is the DNA: TGTGCCATCCTCAGGGGCGGCAACACTGAAGCTTTCTTT. This is translated as CAILRGGNTEAFF.